These 10 T cell receptor beta chains originate from one sample sequenced in a study of shared clonotypes between healthy human individuals (TCRdb year 2020). The library was obtained by the immunoSEQ multiplex PCR assay. TCRdb took over this immuneACCESS table, retaining in-frame rearrangements with V and J assigned. Such tables are incomplete; in checked studies, under half of the missing clones stem from an unresolved V gene, and the remainder is unexplained. The table for this sample lists under 600,000 clones; around 79% of them were counted only once. The ten top clones hold 9.5% to 15% of the sample. The sequenced sample consisted of PBMCs. All receptors come from a woman in her 40s in good health. Some clones in this sample may be carry-over from other donors' samples.

The chain links TRBV28 to TRBJ1-2; D is undetermined. Germline assignment: CDR1 MDHEN and CDR2 SYDVKM. The CDR3 is 12 residues long. Between the trimmed V and J ends, which lost 5 bases and 2 bases, there was a span of 6 bases. This CDR3 is CASSQRNYGYTF. CDR3 coding DNA: TGTGCCAGCAGTCAAAGGAACTATGGCTACACCTTC.

The chain combines TRBV27 with TRBJ2-1; 8 nucleotides align to TRBD1. The CDR3 length is 15 residues. V trimming: 6 bases; J trimming: 0 bases; junction bases outside the gene matches: 4. Germline CDR1 MNHEY, CDR2 SMNVEV (reference sequence). The CDR3 loop reads CASRPGQGSYNEQFF. In DNA, the CDR3 is TGTGCCAGCAGACCCGGACAGGGCTCCTACAATGAGCAGTTCTTC.

V is TRBV5-4 and J is TRBJ1-1; D gene unclear. V was pared by 0 bases and J by 2 bases, with 11 bases between. Germline V gene lookup returns CDR1 SGHNT and CDR2 YYREEE (reference sequence). The CDR3 runs 15 residues. CDR3 loop: CASSLAVGFNTEAFF. The CDR3 DNA sequence: TGTGCCAGCAGCTTGGCCGTGGGTTTTAACACTGAAGCTTTCTTT. Based on the CDR3 plus reference TRBV5-4 and TRBJ1-1, the full variable domain is ETGVTQSPTHLIKTRGQQVTLRCSSQSGHNTVSWYQQALGQGPQFIFQYYREEENGRGNFPPRFSGLQFPNYSSELNVNALELDDSALYLCASSLAVGFNTEAFFGQGTRLTVV.

The V gene is TRBV29-1, the J gene TRBJ1-4; possibly TRBD1 for D (6 bases). The CDR3 has 17 residues. V lost 6 bases, J lost 6 bases, and 26 bases lay in between. Germline lookup yields CDR1 SQVTM and CDR2 ANQGSEA. The CDR3 spells CSVTRGGVDSDDEKLFF. In DNA form, the CDR3 reads TGCAGCGTGACCCGAGGGGGGGTCGATTCGGATGATGAAAAACTGTTTTTT.

The chain combines TRBV30 with TRBJ1-6; the D is unclear. Germline loops: CDR1 GTSNPN, CDR2 SVGIG (reference sequence). This CDR3 spans 12 amino acids. Trimming removed 4 bases at V and 11 bases at J, with 12 bases between. The CDR3 is CAWKPGGAPLHF. Written as DNA, the CDR3 is TGTGCCTGGAAGCCCGGTGGGGCACCCCTCCACTTT.

CDR3 DNA sequence: TGTGCCTGGAGTGGGAATAGCGCTAGCACAGATACGCAGTATTTT. Translated: CAWSGNSASTDTQYF. This chain joins TRBV30 and TRBJ2-3; tentative D call: TRBD2 (5 bases). V lost 1 base to trimming and J lost 0 bases, with 11 bases between them. This CDR3 has 15 amino acids. Looked up from germline, CDR1 is GTSNPN and CDR2 is SVGIG (reference sequence).

The chain couples TRBV2 to TRBJ2-2; TRBD1 aligns across 7 bases. Germline V gene data show CDR1 as SNHLY and CDR2 as FYNNEI. V was clipped by 2 bases and J by 2 bases; unmatched bases: 5. The length of the CDR3 is 16 residues. For the CDR3, the DNA is TGTGCCAGCAGTGAATTAGGGGGCGGCAACACCGGGGAGCTGTTTTTT. Translated, it gives CASSELGGGNTGELFF.

The chain is built from TRBV19 and TRBJ2-3; 7 positions match TRBD2. Germline-derived CDR1 and CDR2 are LNHDA and SQIVND (reference sequence). The V gene end was trimmed by 10 bases and the J gene end by 3 bases; junction bases not matched to a gene: 10. The CDR3 is made up of 14 amino acids. In DNA, the CDR3 is TGTGCCAAAAGACTAGCAAAAGGGACAGATACGCAGTATTTT. This sequence encodes CAKRLAKGTDTQYF.

The chain is built from TRBV6-6 and TRBJ2-1, with D perhaps TRBD2 (6 bases). Trimming pared 6 bases from V and 6 bases from J, leaving 15 bases between. This CDR3 has 14 amino acids. Germline V CDR1 and CDR2: MNHNY, SVGAGI (reference sequence). The CDR3 region has the DNA TGTGCCAGCAGCGAAAGGGGACTGTCCAATGAGCAGTTCTTC. It specifies CASSERGLSNEQFF.

This rearrangement joins TRBV2 to TRBJ1-2; TRBD1 might be the D (6 bases). CDR1 is SNHLY and CDR2 is FYNNEI in the germline V gene. Trimming removed 4 bases from V and 8 bases from J, with 14 bases in between. The CDR3 has 13 residues. The CDR3 spells CASSAYRASGYTF. CDR3 in DNA: TGTGCCAGCAGTGCCTACAGGGCTTCGGGCTACACCTTC.